Presented here are 23 T cell receptor beta chains from one specimen sequenced in a study of memory CD4+ T cells and cytomegalovirus serostatus. Using immunoSEQ multiplex PCR, the repertoire was profiled, and TCRdb retains in-frame clones only, with some absent. Of about 52,000 clones in the sample, around four fifths were seen once. Single viable CD3+CD4+CD8-CD45RO+ cells were sorted as the memory CD4+ T cells. The sequenced sample consisted of memory CD4+ T cells from blood. Receptors originate from an adult in good health and CMV-seropositive.

Turning to this clone: The sample has other DNA sequences that encode this CDR3 too. V is TRBV2 and J is TRBJ1-1, with a tentative D call TRBD1 (5 bases). The CDR3 spans 12 residues. The germline gives CDR1 SNHLY, CDR2 FYNNEI. Trimming took off 5 bases at V and 5 bases at J, with 9 bases between the two ends. The CDR3 nucleotides read TGTGCCAGCAGTAGGGGAAGGACTGAAGCTTTCTTT. Its protein is CASSRGRTEAFF.

This clone was counted a few times. This rearrangement joins TRBV19 to TRBJ1-4; a possible D gene is TRBD1 (5 bases). Germline V lookup: CDR1 LNHDA, CDR2 SQIVND (reference sequence). This CDR3 comprises 15 residues. Deletions cut 6 bases from V and 4 bases from J, with 15 bases between. CDR3 sequence: CASSRRAGLNEKLFF. CDR3 DNA sequence: TGTGCCAGTAGCCGCAGGGCAGGACTTAATGAAAAACTGTTTTTT.

The chain couples TRBV19 to TRBJ1-1; 7 bases align to TRBD1. Germline CDR1 LNHDA, CDR2 SQIVND (reference sequence). This CDR3 has 13 amino acids. V lost 6 bases to trimming and J lost 5 bases; unmatched junction nucleotides: 6. The CDR3 DNA follows: TGTGCCAGTAGCTCGACAGGGAGGACTGAAGCTTTCTTT. It codes for CASSSTGRTEAFF. The full variable domain, completed using reference TRBV19 and TRBJ1-1, is DGGITQSPKYLFRKEGQNVTLSCEQNLNHDAMYWYRQDPGQGLRLIYYSQIVNDFQKGDIAEGYSVSREKKESFPLTVTSAQKNPTAFYLCASSSTGRTEAFFGQGTRLTVV.

V and J are TRBV27 and TRBJ2-3; D gene uncertain. Trimming cost V 5 bases and J 1 base, with 13 bases left between them. The CDR3 sequence is 15 residues long. Germline values: CDR1 MNHEY, CDR2 SMNVEV (reference sequence). The CDR3 protein is CASSRGWDGTDTQYF. The CDR3 nucleotides read TGTGCCAGCAGTCGTGGGTGGGATGGCACAGATACGCAGTATTTT.

The genes are TRBV7-9 and TRBJ2-2; no definite D call. Per germline, CDR1 SEHNR and CDR2 FQNEAQ (reference sequence). The CDR3 loop spans 15 amino acids. V lost 0 bases and J lost 1, with 6 bases in between. The CDR3 reads CASSLAVMNTGELFF. The DNA of the CDR3 is TGTGCCAGCAGCTTAGCGGTAATGAACACCGGGGAGCTGTTTTTT. The whole variable domain, remainder taken from reference TRBV7-9 and TRBJ2-2, is DTGVSQNPRHKITKRGQNVTFRCDPISEHNRLYWYRQTLGQGPEFLTYFQNEAQLEKSRLLSDRFSAERPKGSFSTLEIQRTEQGDSAMYLCASSLAVMNTGELFFGEGSRLTVL.

The chain carries TRBV6-5 and TRBJ1-2; no definite D call. The CDR3 runs 15 residues. V was cut by 1 base and J by 6 bases, with 15 bases left in between. The germline gives CDR1 MNHEY, CDR2 SVGAGI. The DNA for the CDR3 is TGTGCCAGCAGTTACTACCTGGGGAGGGAGGATGGCTACACCTTC. Translated: CASSYYLGREDGYTF.

V gene TRBV4-2 combines with J gene TRBJ1-6; 7 nucleotides agree with TRBD1. The CDR3 sequence is 15 residues long. V lost 4 bases, J lost 6 bases, and 6 bases stayed unmatched. Germline assignment: CDR1 LGHNA and CDR2 YNFKEQ. The CDR3 sequence is CASSRQGATNSPLHF. The CDR3, as DNA: TGTGCCAGCAGCCGACAGGGAGCTACTAATTCACCCCTCCACTTT.

The rearrangement links TRBV6-1 to TRBJ1-3; D is unresolved. The CDR3 loop spans 13 amino acids. The germline CDR1 and CDR2 sequences are MNHNS and SASEGT. V was pared by 3 bases and J by 4 bases, with 7 bases between. The DNA for the CDR3 is TGTGCCAGCAGTGATCTACAGGGAAACACCATATATTTT. Protein sequence: CASSDLQGNTIYF.

The chain carries TRBV28 and TRBJ1-4; TRBD1 might be the D (6 bases). Per the germline V gene, CDR1 is MDHEN and CDR2 is SYDVKM. The CDR3 is 16 residues long. V lost 5 bases and J lost 4, with 17 bases in between. The CDR3 DNA follows: TGTGCCAGCAGTATACCTACGGGGGCGGGTAATGAAAAACTGTTTTTT. Translating it yields CASSIPTGAGNEKLFF.

V gene TRBV7-3 combines with J gene TRBJ2-3; D not certain. Germline CDR1 is SGHTA and CDR2 is FQGTGA. This CDR3 region has 14 residues. V lost 1 base to trimming and J lost 5 bases, with 10 bases between them. DNA of the CDR3: TGTGCCAGCAGCTTAAACCCCCCGGGAGATACGCAGTATTTT. Protein: CASSLNPPGDTQYF.

The V call is TRBV10-1, the J call TRBJ2-4; 7 bases fit TRBD1. The V and J ends lost 4 bases and 9 bases, in that order; junction bases with no gene match: 6. This CDR3 is 13 amino acids long. Germline CDR1 reads WNHNN; CDR2 reads SYGVQD (reference sequence). For the CDR3, the DNA is TGCGCCAGCAGTGTACAGGGGAATGGCATTCAGTACTTC. Its protein is CASSVQGNGIQYF.

The count of this clone is one. CDR3 coding DNA: TGTGCCAGCAGTTGGGGACAGGGAGGCACCTTC. This gives the protein CASSWGQGGTF. This chain joins TRBV28 and TRBJ1-2; 9 bases are shared with TRBD1. The V gene end was trimmed by 4 bases and the J gene end by 13 bases; junction bases not matched to a gene: 4. This CDR3 comprises 11 residues. Looked up from germline, CDR1 is MDHEN and CDR2 is SYDVKM.

The V call is TRBV7-8, the J call TRBJ2-1; TRBD2 matches 10 bases. V lost 6 bases, J lost 5 bases, and 7 bases stayed unmatched. Germline loops: CDR1 SGHVS, CDR2 FQNEAQ. This CDR3 is built from 15 residues. Here the CDR3 reads CASRSGTSADNEQFF. CDR3 DNA: TGTGCCAGCAGATCAGGGACTAGCGCTGACAATGAGCAGTTCTTC.

V and J are TRBV19 and TRBJ2-1; 7 nucleotides align to TRBD2. Germline CDR1 LNHDA, CDR2 SQIVND (reference sequence). The CDR3 consists of 13 residues. V trimming: 6 bases; J trimming: 6 bases; junction bases outside the gene matches: 5. CDR3 sequence reads: CASRSGGFNEQFF. The CDR3 nucleotides read TGTGCCAGTAGGTCGGGGGGATTCAATGAGCAGTTCTTC.

V gene TRBV4-3 combines with J gene TRBJ1-4; D gene uncertain. The V and J ends lost 0 bases and 5 bases respectively, with 10 bases between them. This CDR3 comprises 15 residues. From germline, CDR1 is LGHNA and CDR2 YSLEER. The CDR3 protein is CASSQDTGGNEKLFF. The CDR3 DNA reads TGCGCCAGCAGCCAAGATACGGGAGGAAATGAAAAACTGTTTTTT.

The V and J genes are TRBV4-3 and TRBJ1-4; D uncertain. The CDR3 contains 17 residues. Germline V gene sequence: CDR1 LGHNA, CDR2 YSLEER. Trimming stripped 0 bases from V and 8 bases from J, with 19 bases between. The DNA of the CDR3 is TGCGCCAGCAGCCAAGAGCCCGCCGGTACCACCGGAGAAAAACTGTTTTTT. Its protein product is CASSQEPAGTTGEKLFF.

The J gene is TRBJ1-4, the V gene TRBV5-1; tentatively, D is TRBD1 (6 bases). The CDR3 length is 14 residues. Trimming left V 0 bases short and J 8 bases short, with 11 bases between. CDR1 and CDR2 (germline): SGHRS, YFSETQ. The CDR3 is CASSLGGPGEKLFF. CDR3 nucleotides: TGCGCCAGCAGCTTGGGGGGGCCGGGGGAAAAACTGTTTTTT.

The chain joins TRBV25-1 to TRBJ2-7, with 7 bases that match TRBD1. Germline CDR1 is MGHDK and CDR2 is SYGVNS. The junction had 3 bases not matched to a gene; V was cut back by 5 bases and J by 2 bases. This CDR3 is built from 13 residues. DNA of the CDR3: TGTGCCAGCAGTCTGACAGGGCCCTACGAGCAGTACTTC. It translates to CASSLTGPYEQYF.

V usage is TRBV18 and J usage is TRBJ1-3, with D hard to call. The V gene's germline CDR1 is KGHSH and CDR2 LQKENI. Deletions cut 6 bases from V and 0 bases from J, with 15 bases between. The CDR3 length is 16 residues. This CDR3 is CASSPTPEVSGNTIYF. The CDR3 DNA reads TGTGCCAGCTCCCCTACTCCCGAAGTCTCTGGAAACACCATATATTTT.

The CDR3 protein is CATSTNRGTEAFF. In DNA, the CDR3 is TGTGCCACCAGCACAAACAGGGGCACTGAAGCTTTCTTT. The chain carries TRBV15 and TRBJ1-1, with TRBD1 identical over 7 bases. This CDR3 spans 13 amino acids. V was clipped by 4 bases and J by 4 bases; unmatched bases: 3. Germline V gene lookup returns CDR1 LNHNV and CDR2 YYDKDF (reference sequence).

This rearrangement joins TRBV6-6 to TRBJ2-5; 8 positions agree with TRBD1. J gave up 2 bases and V 6 bases, and 5 bases lay outside the gene matches. Germline-derived CDR1 and CDR2 are MNHNY and SVGAGI (reference sequence). The CDR3 spans 14 residues. CDR3 bases: TGTGCCAGCAGCCCCTGGACAGGGCAAGAGACCCAGTACTTC. Its translation is CASSPWTGQETQYF.

About this clone itself: A junction boundary mismatches the germline segment, possibly from a read error. This specimen includes other DNA sequences encoding the same CDR3. For the CDR3, the DNA is TGTGCCAGCAGCAGGGTGGGGACCTACGAGCAATACTTC. Its protein is CASSRVGTYEQYF. The J gene is TRBJ2-7, the V gene TRBV7-2, with D perhaps being TRBD1 or TRBD2 (5 bases each). This CDR3 is 13 amino acids long. Germline values: CDR1 SGHTA, CDR2 FQGNSA.

The chain couples TRBV7-2 to TRBJ1-5; no reliable D call. The V end was cut by 1 base, the J end by 3 bases, with 10 bases between. The CDR3 contains 15 residues. The germline V gene has CDR1 SGHTA and CDR2 FQGNSA. The chain's CDR3 is CASSLGGPPNQPQHF. The CDR3 DNA reads as TGTGCCAGCAGCTTAGGAGGGCCTCCCAATCAGCCCCAGCATTTT.